The sequence of this T cell receptor beta chain was determined in a study of T cell responses to AZD1222 COVID-19 vaccine. Study findings and constraints: Clonal diversity was possibly underestimated, and the donors were mostly white British, with more females.

Repertoires were generated with immunoSEQ multiplex PCR, while TCRdb's copy carries only in-frame clones and drops some. The sample yields 100,000 to 150,000 clones, about nine tenths seen once. A word on this clone: Its antigen is undetermined.

The origin of this receptor is an adult in good health. The sequencing here drew on peripheral blood, taken on day 0 of AZD1222 vaccination.

The CDR3 DNA follows: TGTGCCTGGAGTGCGACAGGGGACAGTCAGCCCCAGCATTTT. Translating it yields CAWSATGDSQPQHF. The chain links TRBV30 to TRBJ1-5; 8 bases are a match to TRBD1. This CDR3 is built from 14 residues. V dropped 1 base and J dropped 6; count of bases not matched to a gene: 5. Germline values: CDR1 GTSNPN, CDR2 SVGIG (reference sequence).